The rows below give T cell receptor beta chains drawn from one sample of a study of cytomegalovirus exposure and HLA in healthy donors. Clones were read by immunoSEQ multiplex PCR, and TCRdb kept only the in-frame ones, dropping some. The repertoire consists of under 200,000 clones, with about 79% occurring once and the leading ten covering approximately 6.5%. The sequenced material came from PBMCs. These receptors were obtained from a man aged 50 or older in good health and CMV-seropositive. The CDR3 runs from the conserved cysteine through the conserved F or W. A D gene is named only where the DNA matches it firmly. Not all rows give a size; the values are once, few, many and, for expanded clones, a class.

clone_size	v_call	d_call	j_call	cdr3_nt	cdr3_aa
.	TRBV6-5	.	TRBJ2-1	TGTGCCAGCAGTTACTCGGCAGACTCCTACAATGAGCAGTTCTTC	CASSYSADSYNEQFF
.	TRBV7-9	.	TRBJ1-1	TGTGCCAGCAGCCTAACAGCTGCTGAAGCTTTCTTT	CASSLTAAEAFF
.	TRBV11-2	TRBD1	TRBJ1-4	TGTGCCAGCAGCTTGTGGACAGGGACTAATGAAAAACTGTTTTTT	CASSLWTGTNEKLFF
.	TRBV29-1	TRBD1	TRBJ1-2	TGCAGCGTCGACGAGACAGGGACATATGGCTACACCTTC	CSVDETGTYGYTF
.	TRBV5-4	TRBD2	TRBJ2-1	TGTGCCAGCAGCCAGACAGCGGGGGTTAACTACAATGAGCAGTTCTTC	CASSQTAGVNYNEQFF
once	TRBV7-8	TRBD1	TRBJ1-2	TGTGCCAGCAGCTTTGGGACAGAGGGCTATGGCTACACCTTC	CASSFGTEGYGYTF
once	TRBV27	TRBD2	TRBJ2-2	TGTGCCAGCAGTTTAGTAGCGGGGGGGCCTGTCCCCGGGGAGCTGTTTTTT	CASSLVAGGPVPGELFF
.	TRBV7-2	TRBD2	TRBJ2-3	TGTGCCAGCAGCTCTGTAGCGGGGGGTGCCACAGATACGCAGTATTTT	CASSSVAGGATDTQYF
.	TRBV7-8	.	TRBJ2-5	TGTGCCAGCAGCTTAATGGGGCAGGGGTACCAAGAGACCCAGTACTTC	CASSLMGQGYQETQYF
.	TRBV25-1	TRBD1	TRBJ2-3	TGTGCCAGCAGTCTTTTCAGGGGGCCCGACGCAGATACGCAGTATTTT	CASSLFRGPDADTQYF
.	TRBV5-6	.	TRBJ2-1	TGTGCCAGCAGCTTCTCGGGAGTAGGCTACAATGAGCAGTTCTTC	CASSFSGVGYNEQFF
.	TRBV5-1	.	TRBJ2-5	TGCGCCAGCAGCTTCCCAAAAGAGACCCAGTACTTC	CASSFPKETQYF